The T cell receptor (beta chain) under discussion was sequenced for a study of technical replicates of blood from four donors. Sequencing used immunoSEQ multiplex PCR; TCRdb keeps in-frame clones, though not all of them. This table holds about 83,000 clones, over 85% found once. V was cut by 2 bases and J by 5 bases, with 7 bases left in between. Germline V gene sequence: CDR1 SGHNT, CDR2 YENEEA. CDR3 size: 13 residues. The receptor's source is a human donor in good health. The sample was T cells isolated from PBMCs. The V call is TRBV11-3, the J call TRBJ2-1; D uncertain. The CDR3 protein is CASSLNSHNEQFF. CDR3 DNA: TGTGCCAGCAGCTTAAATAGCCACAATGAGCAGTTCTTC.